This record covers a single T cell receptor beta chain. Its antigen remains unidentified. No per-base quality is available; no much larger clone lies one base away. The germline V gene provides CDR1 MNHNS and CDR2 SASEGT. At the junction V is shortened by 5 bases and J by 6 bases; bases outside the gene matches: 9. Including cysteine and phenylalanine, the CDR3 has 17 amino acids. Only CDR3 DNA is held: 51 bases, read in frame from base 1. RNA was extracted using the RNeasy kit, and roughly 0.5 to 1 ug of the RNA was reverse transcribed with random hexamers. TCR beta CDR3 regions were amplified with the immunoSEQ multiplex PCR assay covering 54 Vbeta and 13 Jbeta segments. Bias from PCR amplification was corrected by using a synthetic template baseline for primer optimization and for computational correction. Under the source paper's analysis protocol: Reads were annotated to V, D and J genes per IMGT and analyzed with immunoSEQ Analyzer, keeping only productive sequences. Clonality was calculated as one minus the Shannon entropy normalized by log2 of the number of productive unique sequences. For each patient and control, public and private clones were evaluated among the 100 most prevalent clones. Susac-specific clones were defined as absent from healthy and MS cohorts, around 980 published viral clones and other ImmuneACCESS disease sequences. TCRdb cleaned the public reads at Q25 with fastp, built clones with MiXCR and kept in-frame beta chains. Rows with a matching CDR3 protein are joined into one entry that keeps the most common DNA and genes. The V and J calls shown here were made by TCRdb, not taken from the authors' results. The sample records more than 40,000 distinct CDR3 sequences, over 85% of which are singletons. The ten largest clones capture almost 0.55% of the sample.

Peripheral blood CD8+ and CD4+ T cells from healthy donors, Susac syndrome patients and multiple sclerosis patients were profiled using high-throughput TCR beta sequencing. The healthy donors served as controls matched for age and sex. Bulk CD8+ and CD4+ T cells were purified magnetically by negative isolation, whereas CD8+ TEMRA cells were enriched by FACS. Blood was collected in EDTA tubes and processed within 24 hours, with PBMCs isolated through density gradient centrifugation. PBMCs intended for TCR sequencing were frozen in liquid nitrogen and were later thawed in a 37 degrees C water bath. The sorted or isolated CD4+, CD8+ and CD8+ TEMRA cells reached a purity of at least 90%. The sample is drawn from a study of CD8 T cells in Susac syndrome (dated 2019 in TCRdb). Looking at the study overall: The study used repertoire sequencing to test whether antigen drove CD8+ T cell activation and differentiation in Susac syndrome. CD8+ T cell repertoire clonality was compared between some 12 healthy donors, approximately 14 Susac syndrome patients and around 15 multiple sclerosis patients. Overall results and qualifications from the work: The number of individuals in the TCR sequencing and HLA analysis was recognized as being relatively small.

The chain is made from TRBV6-1 and TRBJ2-1, and TRBD2 aligns with 14 junction nucleotides. Sequencing input: CD8+ T cells from PBMCs. The TCR was taken from a human donor in good health. The DNA is TGTGCCAGCAGTCATCCGACTAGCGGGAGGGCCCCCAATGAGCAGTTCTTC. This gives the protein CASSHPTSGRAPNEQFF.